This TCR beta chain was profiled in a study of yellow fever vaccine responses in identical twins. General observations from the study: Twins showed a vaccine T cell response that reportedly seemed partly convergent, partly personalized.

One entry per CDR3 protein results from TCRdb running MiXCR on the RT-PCR reads. The sample contains around 5,800 distinct CDR3 sequences, about three quarters of which appear only once. Trimming cost V 3 bases and J 5 bases, with 11 bases left between them. This CDR3 has 14 amino acids. Germline lookup yields CDR1 LNHDA and CDR2 SQIVND (reference sequence). Note on this clonotype: The antigen remains unidentified.

The chain couples TRBV19 to TRBJ2-1; the D call may be TRBD1 or TRBD2 (7 bases each). The TCR was taken from a woman aged 18-30 years who received the yellow fever vaccine. The material sequenced was T cells from blood (PBMCs), unsorted or a sorted subset (not recorded which), taken before or after yellow fever vaccination (not recorded which). The CDR3 here is CASSIRGGDNEQFF. CDR3 sequence (DNA): TGTGCCAGTAGTATCAGGGGGGGAGACAATGAGCAGTTCTTC.